What follows are 3 T cell receptor beta chains derived from one specimen sequenced in a study of T cells in Graves' hyperthyroidism and ophthalmopathy. Amplified regions were TCR beta CDR3 sequences from RNA transcripts. The TCR CDR3 first-round RT-PCR relied on the HTBI primer set. TCRdb re-called the multiplex PCR reads with MiXCR, one entry per CDR3 protein. The table has hundreds of thousands of distinct CDR3 sequences, roughly 25% seen once. What was sequenced was blood. All receptors come from a man aged 45 to 65 with Graves' hyperthyroidism.

This clonotype has more than one count but fewer than ten. This rearrangement joins TRBV5-5 to TRBJ2-7; no clear D gene. Trimming removed 0 bases from V and 2 bases from J, with 9 bases in between. This CDR3 comprises 14 residues. From germline, CDR1 is SGHKS and CDR2 YYEKEE (reference sequence). The CDR3 region has the DNA TGTGCCAGCAGCTTGGCAGAGCCTCCCTACGAGCAGTACTTC. Protein: CASSLAEPPYEQYF.

This chain uses TRBV7-8 with TRBJ1-2; 7 nucleotides align to TRBD1. The CDR3 runs to 14 residues. Trimming took 6 bases from V and 4 from J; bases not matched to a gene: 8. Germline assignment: CDR1 SGHVS and CDR2 FQNEAQ. The CDR3 loop reads CASRPGTDLYGYTF. CDR3 DNA: TGTGCCAGCAGGCCAGGGACAGACCTCTATGGCTACACCTTC.

In its sample, this clonotype was seen many times. V gene TRBV28 combines with J gene TRBJ2-1; 9 bases map to TRBD2. Unmatched junction bases numbered 5, after V lost 4 bases and J lost 1 base. The CDR3 is 16 residues long. In germline, CDR1 is MDHEN, CDR2 SYDVKM. The CDR3 region has the DNA TGTGCCAGCAGTTCGCGGGAGGGTAGGTCCTACAATGAGCAGTTCTTC. Translating it yields CASSSREGRSYNEQFF.